What follows are 27 T cell receptor beta chains derived from one specimen sequenced in a study of blood T cell repertoires in COVID-19. The protocol was immunoSEQ multiplex PCR, while the TCRdb copy is restricted to in-frame clones and leaves out a portion. The sample records roughly 110,000 clones, around 80% being singletons. The sequenced material came from peripheral blood. The receptors were sampled from a woman aged 55-69 years with acute or convalescent COVID-19.

The gene calls are TRBV7-2 and TRBJ2-3, with TRBD2 identical over 11 bases. Trimming took 6 bases from V and 2 from J; bases not matched to a gene: 7. The length of the CDR3 is 16 residues. CDR1 is SGHTA and CDR2 is FQGNSA in the germline V gene. This CDR3 is CASRTGLAGYTDTQYF. CDR3 nucleotide sequence: TGTGCCAGCAGAACAGGACTAGCGGGCTACACAGATACGCAGTATTTT. Full variable domain (missing parts from reference TRBV7-2 and TRBJ2-3): GAGVSQSPSNKVTEKGKDVELRCDPISGHTALYWYRQSLGQGLEFLIYFQGNSAPDKSGLPSDRFSAERTGGSVSTLTIQRTQQEDSAVYLCASRTGLAGYTDTQYFGPGTRLTVL.

This clone was found once. The genes are TRBV15 and TRBJ1-1, with a weak D call TRBD1 (5 bases). CDR3 size: 13 residues. V lost 1 base and J 5 bases, leaving 8 bases between the germline ends. Germline V gene lookup returns CDR1 LNHNV and CDR2 YYDKDF (reference sequence). CDR3 sequence reads: CATSRGSGTEAFF. CDR3 in DNA: TGTGCCACCAGCAGAGGGTCAGGGACTGAAGCTTTCTTT.

This rearrangement joins TRBV5-1 to TRBJ2-2; 14 bases agree with TRBD2. The CDR3 sequence is 17 residues long. The V gene's germline CDR1 is SGHRS and CDR2 YFSETQ. V shed 4 bases, J shed 3 bases, and the junction held 5 bases outside the gene matches. The CDR3 coding sequence is TGCGCCAGCAGCACGGGACTAGCGGGAGCCGACACCGGGGAGCTGTTTTTT. Residues: CASSTGLAGADTGELFF.

Comments on this clone: In the same sample, other DNA sequences code for this CDR3. This chain joins TRBV2 and TRBJ2-1, with D uncertain. Germline V gene lookup returns CDR1 SNHLY and CDR2 FYNNEI. The CDR3 sequence is 13 residues long. The ends were cut back, 4 bases at V and 6 bases at J, with 10 bases in the middle. Written as DNA, the CDR3 is TGTGCCAGCAGTGCCCGCCTAGGCAATGAGCAGTTCTTC. This sequence encodes CASSARLGNEQFF. The variable domain in full, with the rest retrieved from reference TRBV2 and TRBJ2-1, is EPEVTQTPSHQVTQMGQEVILRCVPISNHLYFYWYRQILGQKVEFLVSFYNNEISEKSEIFDDQFSVERPDGSNFTLKIRSTKLEDSAMYFCASSARLGNEQFFGPGTRLTVL.

The J gene is TRBJ2-3, the V gene TRBV7-9; the match to TRBD2 covers 8 bases. The germline V gene has CDR1 SEHNR and CDR2 FQNEAQ (reference sequence). The CDR3 is made up of 18 amino acids. Trimming cost V 1 base and J 0 bases; bases outside gene matches: 9. CDR3: CASSLDLAGGLSTDTQYF. Here the CDR3 DNA reads TGTGCCAGCAGCTTAGACTTGGCGGGGGGCCTTAGCACAGATACGCAGTATTTT.

This clone was seen once. This chain connects TRBV6-1 to TRBJ1-1; tentatively, D is TRBD1 (6 bases). V was cut by 2 bases and J by 4 bases, with 8 bases left in between. This CDR3 is 13 amino acids long. Germline values: CDR1 MNHNS, CDR2 SASEGT. The CDR3: CASSETGTTEAFF. In DNA, the CDR3 is TGTGCCAGCAGTGAAACAGGGACCACTGAAGCTTTCTTT.

This clone has a single count. This chain connects TRBV5-1 to TRBJ1-1; no clear D. Looked up from germline, CDR1 is SGHRS and CDR2 is YFSETQ. The CDR3 is 14 amino acids. V lost 6 bases and J 1 base, leaving 13 bases between the germline ends. The CDR3 spells CASTINGRNTEAFF. CDR3 bases: TGCGCCAGCACCATCAATGGCCGGAACACTGAAGCTTTCTTT.

The chain has TRBV5-3 and TRBJ2-1; no reliable D call. TRBV5-3 carries the ORF label, with uncertain function. The germline V and J ends were trimmed by 9 bases and 3 bases, with 4 bases remaining between them. This CDR3 is built from 10 residues. CDR3 DNA: TGTGCCACCTACTACAATGAGCAGTTCTTC. As protein: CATYYNEQFF.

The rearrangement uses TRBV5-1 and TRBJ1-1; 8 nucleotides agree with TRBD1. The length of the CDR3 is 14 residues. From germline, CDR1 is SGHRS and CDR2 YFSETQ. The V segment lost 3 bases and the J segment 4 bases; nucleotides outside the gene matches: 5. The CDR3, as DNA: TGCGCCAGCAGCTCGATGACAGGGGTCACTGAAGCTTTCTTT. It translates to CASSSMTGVTEAFF.

The chain is built from TRBV10-3 and TRBJ2-5; D perhaps matches TRBD2 (6 bases). The V and J ends lost 2 bases and 2 bases respectively, with 9 bases between them. Per the germline V gene, CDR1 is ENHRY and CDR2 is SYGVKD. This CDR3 comprises 14 residues. In nucleotides, the CDR3 is TGTGCCATCAGTGAGGGCCGGGAGCAAGAGACCCAGTACTTC. Amino acid sequence: CAISEGREQETQYF.

The genes are TRBV5-1 and TRBJ1-6, with D unresolved. V lost 0 bases to trimming and J lost 4 bases, with 8 bases between them. The germline V gene encodes CDR1 SGHRS and CDR2 YFSETQ. CDR3 length equals 15 residues. The CDR3 bases are TGCGCCAGCAGCTTGGCCGTCTCTTATAATTCACCCCTCCACTTT. Translated: CASSLAVSYNSPLHF.

This clone was detected a few times. This chain uses TRBV27 with TRBJ2-2; D not certain. V lost 6 bases to trimming and J lost 2 bases, with 7 bases between them. The CDR3 is 13 residues long. The germline CDR1 and CDR2 sequences are MNHEY and SMNVEV (reference sequence). The CDR3 here is CASSPYNTGELFF. The CDR3 bases are TGTGCCAGCAGCCCCTATAACACCGGGGAGCTGTTTTTT.

This clone has just a few counts. The genes are TRBV18 and TRBJ1-4, with 7 bases that match TRBD1. V was clipped by 3 bases and J by 10 bases; unmatched bases: 14. This CDR3 comprises 16 residues. The germline CDR1 and CDR2 sequences are KGHSH and LQKENI. CDR3 in amino acids: CASSPGQTTSLGKLFF. The CDR3 DNA sequence: TGTGCCAGCTCACCGGGACAGACCACCAGTTTGGGAAAACTGTTTTTT.

The V gene is TRBV5-1, the J gene TRBJ1-2; TRBD1 matches at 7 bases. CDR1 SGHRS and CDR2 YFSETQ come from the germline V gene. The CDR3 loop spans 14 amino acids. V dropped 7 bases and J dropped 1; count of bases not matched to a gene: 7. As DNA, the CDR3 is TGCGCCAGCCGCCGGGACAGCGATAACTATGGCTACACCTTC. It yields the protein CASRRDSDNYGYTF.

The CDR3 spells CASSTTGGSGANVLTF. The CDR3 region has the DNA TGCGCCAGCAGCACCACAGGGGGCTCCGGGGCCAACGTCCTGACTTTC. The chain employs TRBV5-1 and TRBJ2-6, with 9 bases identical to TRBD1. Germline CDR1 SGHRS, CDR2 YFSETQ. The CDR3 spans 16 residues. The V and J ends lost 4 bases and 4 bases, in that order; junction bases with no gene match: 6.

This rearrangement joins TRBV11-2 to TRBJ2-1, with 11 bases that match TRBD2. The V gene end was trimmed by 4 bases and the J gene end by 2 bases; junction bases not matched to a gene: 4. Germline lookup yields CDR1 SGHAT and CDR2 FQNNGV. This CDR3 comprises 16 residues. The CDR3 nucleotides are TGTGCCAGCAGCTCAATAGCGGGGGGGGCCTACAATGAGCAGTTCTTC. Its protein is CASSSIAGGAYNEQFF.

The V gene is TRBV11-2, the J gene TRBJ2-7; D is perhaps TRBD2 (5 bases). V gave up 1 base and J gave up 6 bases, with 7 bases separating them. This CDR3 has 12 residues. The germline V gene has CDR1 SGHAT and CDR2 FQNNGV. For the CDR3, the DNA is TGTGCCAGCAGCTTAGGAGGGATCGAGCAGTACTTC. This encodes CASSLGGIEQYF.

This clone was counted once. The rearrangement joins TRBV12-3 or TRBV12-4 to TRBJ2-5; D is uncertain. V lost 3 bases to trimming and J lost 1 base, with 3 bases between them. The CDR3 is 12 amino acids. CDR3 coding DNA: TGTGCCAGCAGTTTCCTCCAAGAGACCCAGTACTTC. It yields the protein CASSFLQETQYF.

The rearrangement joins TRBV18 to TRBJ1-2; no clear D gene. The ends were cut back, 3 bases at V and 2 bases at J, with 10 bases in the middle. The CDR3 totals 14 residues. CDR1 and CDR2 from the germline V gene are KGHSH and LQKENI. This CDR3 is CASSPSGSNYGYTF. The CDR3 DNA reads as TGTGCCAGCTCACCCAGCGGGAGCAACTATGGCTACACCTTC.

This clone was counted a few times. The chain combines TRBV5-1 with TRBJ1-2; maybe TRBD1 (5 bases). V dropped 0 bases and J dropped 4 bases, with 7 bases sitting between them. CDR3 length: 13 amino acids. CDR1 SGHRS and CDR2 YFSETQ come from the germline V gene. CDR3 sequence reads: CASSLETAYGYTF. The CDR3 DNA is TGCGCCAGCAGCTTGGAGACAGCCTATGGCTACACCTTC.

The genes are TRBV12-3 or TRBV12-4 and TRBJ2-3, with D perhaps matching TRBD2 (6 bases). V lost 4 bases and J 7 bases, leaving 9 bases between the germline ends. The CDR3 has 12 amino acids. The CDR3: CASSSAGNTQYF. The CDR3, as DNA: TGTGCCAGCAGTTCGGCGGGAAATACGCAGTATTTT.

The chain links TRBV19 to TRBJ1-2; D gene unclear. This CDR3 comprises 14 residues. Per the germline V gene, CDR1 is LNHDA and CDR2 is SQIVND (reference sequence). V was pared by 6 bases and J by 5 bases, with 16 bases between. DNA of the CDR3: TGTGCCAGTAGCACCGGGCCGGACTCATATGGCTACACCTTC. This encodes CASSTGPDSYGYTF.

This chain connects TRBV12-3 or TRBV12-4 to TRBJ1-4, with a weak D call TRBD1 (5 bases). The CDR3 length is 12 residues. V lost 5 bases to trimming and J lost 12 bases, with 13 bases between them. The CDR3 region is CASSMQGGELFF. CDR3 DNA: TGTGCCAGCAGTATGCAGGGTGGGGAACTGTTTTTT.

The chain has TRBV18 and TRBJ1-2; weak D call: TRBD1 (6 bases). V lost 3 bases and J 2 bases, leaving 13 bases between the germline ends. Germline values: CDR1 KGHSH, CDR2 LQKENI. CDR3 length: 15 amino acids. The CDR3 DNA reads TGTGCCAGCTCACCTCCAGGGGTTCAAAACTATGGCTACACCTTC. It yields the protein CASSPPGVQNYGYTF.

With respect to this clone: An end of the junction differs from the germline gene, which may be a read error. The chain joins TRBV6-1 to TRBJ1-5; the D gene is possibly TRBD1 (6 bases). This CDR3 is 16 amino acids long. Germline V lookup: CDR1 MNHNS, CDR2 SASEGT. The CDR3 loop is CAGSDPRGGGNQPQHF. The DNA of the CDR3 is TGTGCCGGCAGTGACCCCCGAGGGGGGGGGAATCAGCCCCAGCATTTT.

The chain carries TRBV5-1 and TRBJ2-1; D could derive from TRBD1 or TRBD2 (6 bases each). This CDR3 spans 15 amino acids. Trimming took 4 bases from V and 6 from J, leaving 17 bases between them. Germline assignment: CDR1 SGHRS and CDR2 YFSETQ. The CDR3 region has the DNA TGCGCCAGCAGCCTGGGGGGCAGGTTAGGCAATGAGCAGTTCTTC. Amino acids: CASSLGGRLGNEQFF.

The CDR3 spells CASRTKTPGDRELFF. CDR3 coding DNA: TGTGCCAGCAGAACAAAGACCCCAGGGGACCGGGAGCTGTTTTTT. The J gene is TRBJ2-2, the V gene TRBV6-5; D is perhaps TRBD1 (6 bases). Looked up from germline, CDR1 is MNHEY and CDR2 is SVGAGI. The CDR3 covers 15 residues. V lost 6 bases, J lost 9 bases, and 20 bases lay in between.